This TCR beta chain was sequenced for a study of cytomegalovirus exposure and HLA in healthy donors. About the study: In terms of ancestry, the Caucasian-associated cluster contained roughly 80% of the 350 to 450 genotyped donors. Study-wide points: A prior analysis recorded that most TCR beta V segments were productive about 87% or about 30% of the time.

The PCR contained 60 Vbeta and 13 Jbeta primers. Produced via immunoSEQ multiplex PCR; TCRdb's table is partial and in-frame only. The table has roughly 120,000 clones, roughly 71% seen once; the top ten hold 2.5% to 3.5%. The CDR3 contains 12 residues. Trimming at V came to 3 bases and at J to 3 bases, leaving 1 base not matched to a gene. Germline CDR1 and CDR2: GTSNPN and SVGIG (reference sequence). This clone occurred once. Its specificity is not known. The same CDR3 can be traced to other DNA sequences in this sample. Sequences were obtained from PBMCs. The clonotype comes from a woman aged 40 to 49 in good health and CMV-seropositive. The chain has TRBV30 and TRBJ2-7; 8 bases line up with TRBD1. The CDR3 is CAWSTGGYEQYF. The CDR3 coding sequence is TGTGCCTGGAGCACAGGGGGCTACGAGCAGTACTTC.